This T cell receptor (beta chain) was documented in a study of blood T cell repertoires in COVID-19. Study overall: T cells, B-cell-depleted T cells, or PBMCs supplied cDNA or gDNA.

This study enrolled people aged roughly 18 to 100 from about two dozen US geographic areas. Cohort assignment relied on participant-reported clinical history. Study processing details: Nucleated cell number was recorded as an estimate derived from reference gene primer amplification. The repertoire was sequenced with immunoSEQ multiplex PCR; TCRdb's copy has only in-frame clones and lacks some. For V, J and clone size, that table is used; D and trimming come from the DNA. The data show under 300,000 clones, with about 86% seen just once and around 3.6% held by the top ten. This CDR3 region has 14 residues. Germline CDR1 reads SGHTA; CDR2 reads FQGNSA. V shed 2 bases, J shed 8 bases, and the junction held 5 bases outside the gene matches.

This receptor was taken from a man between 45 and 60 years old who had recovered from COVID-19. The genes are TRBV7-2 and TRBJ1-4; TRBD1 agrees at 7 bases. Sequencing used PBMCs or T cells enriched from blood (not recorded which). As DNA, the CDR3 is TGTGCCAGCAGCTTAAGGGGGCTATCAGAAAAACTGTTTTTT. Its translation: CASSLRGLSEKLFF. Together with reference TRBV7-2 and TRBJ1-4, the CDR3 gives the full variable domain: GAGVSQSPSNKVTEKGKDVELRCDPISGHTALYWYRQSLGQGLEFLIYFQGNSAPDKSGLPSDRFSAERTGGSVSTLTIQRTQQEDSAVYLCASSLRGLSEKLFFGSGTQLSVL.